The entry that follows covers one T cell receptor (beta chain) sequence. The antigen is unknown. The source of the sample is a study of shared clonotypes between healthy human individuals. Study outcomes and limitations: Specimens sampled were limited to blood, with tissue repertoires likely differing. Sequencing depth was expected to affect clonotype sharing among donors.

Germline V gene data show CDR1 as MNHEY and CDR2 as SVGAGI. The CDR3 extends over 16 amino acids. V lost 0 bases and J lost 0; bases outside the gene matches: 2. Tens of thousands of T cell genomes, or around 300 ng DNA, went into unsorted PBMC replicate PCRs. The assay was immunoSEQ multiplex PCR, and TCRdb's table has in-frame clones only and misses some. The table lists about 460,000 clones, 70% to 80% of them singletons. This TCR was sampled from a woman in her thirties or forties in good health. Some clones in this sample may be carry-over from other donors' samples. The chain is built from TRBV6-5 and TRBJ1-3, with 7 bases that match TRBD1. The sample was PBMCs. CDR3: CASSYSGQISGNTIYF. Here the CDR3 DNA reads TGTGCCAGCAGTTACTCGGGACAGATCTCTGGAAACACCATATATTTT.